The subject of this entry is one TCR beta chain. Its cognate antigen is unknown. This entry is derived from a study of cytomegalovirus exposure and HLA in healthy donors. Study as a whole: In a later analysis, it was reported that the roughly 120 validation repertoires had been produced on the same platform as the 500 to 850 repertoires belonging to the first cohort.

The study, taken as a whole, reports: The tendency of first-cohort TCR clusters to co-occur in the approximately 120 validation repertoires was identified by a subsequent analysis. Among TCR beta chains, those listed as cytomegalovirus-associated numbered some 170. Both high specificity and high sensitivity reportedly marked the classifier's diagnosis of cytomegalovirus status.

Germline lookup yields CDR1 LGHNA and CDR2 YSLEER. The trim removed 1 base at V and 6 bases at J, leaving 6 bases unmatched. This CDR3 spans 14 amino acids. Produced via immunoSEQ multiplex PCR; TCRdb's table is partial and in-frame only. The sample yields around 250,000 clones, around 90% seen once. V is TRBV4-3 and J is TRBJ2-7; 7 nucleotides agree with TRBD2. The sequence came from a woman between 18 and 29 years old in good health and CMV-seronegative. Input material: PBMCs. The CDR3 here is CASSQVRGEGEQYF. CDR3 DNA sequence: TGCGCCAGCAGCCAAGTGAGAGGGGAGGGCGAGCAGTACTTC.